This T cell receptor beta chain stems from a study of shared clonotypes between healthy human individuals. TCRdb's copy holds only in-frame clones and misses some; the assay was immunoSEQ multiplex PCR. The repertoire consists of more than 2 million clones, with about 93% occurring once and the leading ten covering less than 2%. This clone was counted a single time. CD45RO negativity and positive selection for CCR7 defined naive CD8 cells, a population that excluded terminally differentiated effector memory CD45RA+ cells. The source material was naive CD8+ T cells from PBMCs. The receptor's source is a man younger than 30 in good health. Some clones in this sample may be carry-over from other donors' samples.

CDR3 nucleotide sequence: TGCGCCAGCAGCCAAGGGCCAGCGGGGGGATACAATGAGCAGTTCTTC. This encodes CASSQGPAGGYNEQFF. The chain combines TRBV4-1 with TRBJ2-1; 9 positions match TRBD2. The V segment lost 1 base and the J segment 4 bases; nucleotides outside the gene matches: 5. This CDR3 has 16 residues. Germline values: CDR1 MGHRA, CDR2 YSYEKL.